These 2 T cell receptor beta chains were sequenced from one sample in a study of OX40 agonist ivuxolimab in advanced cancers. The method was immunoSEQ multiplex PCR; TCRdb's version includes in-frame clones alone and lacks a portion of them. The sample consists of tens of thousands of clones, 60% to 85% of them appearing once. The sample consisted of CD4+ or CD8+ T cells sorted from blood, taken in a trial of the OX40 agonist ivuxolimab. The receptors here all came from an adult with an advanced solid tumor such as melanoma, head and neck, liver or kidney cancer.

This clone was observed a handful of times. The chain couples TRBV28 to TRBJ1-6; D remains unclear. The CDR3 extends over 14 amino acids. The germline V gene has CDR1 MDHEN and CDR2 SYDVKM. V shed 6 bases and J shed 8 bases, with 14 bases lying between them. The CDR3 region has the DNA TGTGCCAGCAGGAACAGCGGAATGGATTCACCCCTCCACTTT. It yields the protein CASRNSGMDSPLHF.

This chain connects TRBV4-2 to TRBJ2-2, with D perhaps TRBD1 (7 bases). Germline CDR1 reads LGHNA; CDR2 reads YNFKEQ. The germline V and J ends were trimmed by 3 bases and 13 bases, with 21 bases remaining between them. CDR3 length: 15 residues. The CDR3 DNA is TGTGCCAGCAGCCAGCAGCAGGGGGAGGCAAGTGCGCTGTTTTTT. Its translation: CASSQQQGEASALFF.